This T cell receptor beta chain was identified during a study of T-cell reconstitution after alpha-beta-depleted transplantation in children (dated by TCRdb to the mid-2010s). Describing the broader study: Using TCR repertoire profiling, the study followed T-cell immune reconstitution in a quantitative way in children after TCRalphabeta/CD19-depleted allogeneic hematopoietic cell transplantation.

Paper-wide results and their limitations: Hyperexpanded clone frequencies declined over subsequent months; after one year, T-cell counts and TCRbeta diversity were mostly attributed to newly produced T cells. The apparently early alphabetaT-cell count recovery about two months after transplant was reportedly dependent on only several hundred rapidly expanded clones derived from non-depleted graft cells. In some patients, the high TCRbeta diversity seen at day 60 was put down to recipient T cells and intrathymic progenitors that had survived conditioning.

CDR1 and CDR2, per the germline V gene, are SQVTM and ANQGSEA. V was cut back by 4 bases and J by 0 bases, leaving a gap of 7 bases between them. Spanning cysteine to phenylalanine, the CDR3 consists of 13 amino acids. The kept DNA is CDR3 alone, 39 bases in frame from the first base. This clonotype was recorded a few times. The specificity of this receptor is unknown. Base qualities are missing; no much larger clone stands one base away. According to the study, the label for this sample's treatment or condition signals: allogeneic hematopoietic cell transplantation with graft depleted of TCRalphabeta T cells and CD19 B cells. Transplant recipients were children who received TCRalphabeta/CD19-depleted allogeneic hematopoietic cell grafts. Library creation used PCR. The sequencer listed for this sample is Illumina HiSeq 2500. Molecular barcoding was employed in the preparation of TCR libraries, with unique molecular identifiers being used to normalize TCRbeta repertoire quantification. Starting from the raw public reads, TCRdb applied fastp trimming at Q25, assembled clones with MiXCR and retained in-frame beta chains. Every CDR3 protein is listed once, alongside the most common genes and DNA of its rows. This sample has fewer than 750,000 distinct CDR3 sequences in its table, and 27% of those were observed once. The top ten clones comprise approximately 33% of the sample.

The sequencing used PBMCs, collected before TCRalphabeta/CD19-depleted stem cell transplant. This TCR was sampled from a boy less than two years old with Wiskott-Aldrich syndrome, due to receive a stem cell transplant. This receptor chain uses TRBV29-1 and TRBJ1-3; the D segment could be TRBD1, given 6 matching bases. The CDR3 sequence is CSVGTVSGNTIYF. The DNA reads TGCAGCGTTGGGACAGTCTCTGGAAACACCATATATTTT.